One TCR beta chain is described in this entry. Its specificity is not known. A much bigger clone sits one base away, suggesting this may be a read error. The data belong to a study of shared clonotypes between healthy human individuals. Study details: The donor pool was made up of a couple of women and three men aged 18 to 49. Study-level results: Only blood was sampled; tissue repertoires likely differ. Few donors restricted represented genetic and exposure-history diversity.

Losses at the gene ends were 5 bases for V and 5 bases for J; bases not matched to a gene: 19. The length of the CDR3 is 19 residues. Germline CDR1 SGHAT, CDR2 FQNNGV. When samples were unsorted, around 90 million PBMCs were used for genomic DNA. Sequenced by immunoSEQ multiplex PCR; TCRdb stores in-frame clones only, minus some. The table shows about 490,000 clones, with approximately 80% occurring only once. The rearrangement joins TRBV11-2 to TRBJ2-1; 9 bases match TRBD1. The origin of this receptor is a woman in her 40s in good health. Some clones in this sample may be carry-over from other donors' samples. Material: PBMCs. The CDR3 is CASSNGQGYHRVGDNEQFF. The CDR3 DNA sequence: TGTGCCAGCAGCAACGGACAGGGGTATCACAGAGTCGGGGACAATGAGCAGTTCTTC.